The rows below give T cell receptor beta chains drawn from one sample of a study of brain T cells in children with intractable seizures. TCRdb's table, derived via immunoSEQ multiplex PCR, lists solely in-frame clones and lacks some. The repertoire has tens of thousands of clones, roughly 91% of them found once; the top ten carry under 2%. The input for sequencing was peripheral blood, taken at surgery. All receptors come from a boy less than two years old with tuberous sclerosis and intractable seizures. Both conserved end residues are part of each CDR3. The D gene is left open where the match is weak. Some rows have no size entry. The others give once, few or many, or a class for an expanded clone.

V gene: TRBV6-5
J gene: TRBJ2-3
clone size: .
CDR3 length: 14
D gene: TRBD1
CDR3 DNA: TGTGCCAGCAGTTCCGACAGGGGGAGGGATACGCAGTATTTT
CDR3 protein: CASSSDRGRDTQYF

V gene: TRBV2
J gene: TRBJ2-2
clone size: .
CDR3 length: 13
D gene: .
CDR3 DNA: TGTGCCAGCAGTGGGGGACCGACCGGGGAGCTGTTTTTT
CDR3 protein: CASSGGPTGELFF

V gene: TRBV7-9
J gene: TRBJ2-1
clone size: once
CDR3 length: 15
D gene: .
CDR3 DNA: TGTGCCAGCAGCTTAGGGGCAGGGAGCGTCAATGAGCAGTTCTTC
CDR3 protein: CASSLGAGSVNEQFF

V gene: TRBV6-5
J gene: TRBJ1-4
clone size: .
CDR3 length: 15
D gene: .
CDR3 DNA: TGTGCCAGCAGTTACGCCGCTCGGGGGGGTGAAAAACTGTTTTTT
CDR3 protein: CASSYAARGGEKLFF

V gene: TRBV4-1
J gene: TRBJ1-2
clone size: .
CDR3 length: 15
D gene: .
CDR3 DNA: TGCGCCAGCAGCCAAGAGCCGGAAGCTAACTATGGCTACACCTTC
CDR3 protein: CASSQEPEANYGYTF

V gene: TRBV4-1
J gene: TRBJ2-2
clone size: .
CDR3 length: 15
D gene: TRBD2
CDR3 DNA: TGCGCCAGCAGCCGACTAGCGGGGAACACCGGGGAGCTGTTTTTT
CDR3 protein: CASSRLAGNTGELFF

V gene: TRBV19
J gene: TRBJ2-7
clone size: few
CDR3 length: 15
D gene: TRBD2
CDR3 DNA: TGTGCCAGTAGTTTTCGAGGACTAGCGGGAAACGAGCAGTACTTC
CDR3 protein: CASSFRGLAGNEQYF

V gene: TRBV30
J gene: TRBJ1-1
clone size: .
CDR3 length: 21
D gene: TRBD1
CDR3 DNA: TGTGCCTGGAGACCTATCCGGGACAGGAGCGGAGGCACCGTGATGAACACTGAAGCTTTCTTT
CDR3 protein: CAWRPIRDRSGGTVMNTEAFF

V gene: TRBV27
J gene: TRBJ2-5
clone size: .
CDR3 length: 14
D gene: .
CDR3 DNA: TGTGCCAGCAGTTCACCCGGGGCCCAAGAGACCCAGTACTTC
CDR3 protein: CASSSPGAQETQYF

V gene: TRBV18
J gene: TRBJ2-5
clone size: .
CDR3 length: 12
D gene: TRBD1
CDR3 DNA: TGTGCCAGCTCAACAGGGGGAGAGACCCAGTACTTC
CDR3 protein: CASSTGGETQYF

V gene: TRBV7-8
J gene: TRBJ1-6
clone size: .
CDR3 length: 14
D gene: .
CDR3 DNA: TGTGCCAGCAGCCAGGCGGTAGGCGGGTCACCCCTCCACTTT
CDR3 protein: CASSQAVGGSPLHF

V gene: TRBV5-8
J gene: TRBJ1-1
clone size: .
CDR3 length: 14
D gene: .
CDR3 DNA: TGTGCCAGCAGCTTTCAGGGAATGAACACTGAAGCTTTCTTT
CDR3 protein: CASSFQGMNTEAFF

V gene: TRBV18
J gene: TRBJ2-7
clone size: .
CDR3 length: 15
D gene: .
CDR3 DNA: TGTGCCAGCTCACCCGGACGTCACATCTCCTACGAGCAGTACTTC
CDR3 protein: CASSPGRHISYEQYF